Shown below are 23 T cell receptor beta chains from a single sample sequenced in a study of blood T cells in healthy people across ages. Together with a sample-barcoded 5' primer, a J-beta primer mix was included in a second PCR lasting about 6 to 11 cycles. TCRdb reprocessed the 5' RACE reads via MiXCR and lists one record per CDR3 protein. The data hold around 900,000 distinct CDR3 sequences, with roughly 47% observed a single time. Sequencing was performed on blood. The source is a woman aged 55-75 years in good health.

The rearrangement joins TRBV29-1 to TRBJ2-1, with D perhaps matching TRBD1 (7 bases). The V end was cut by 6 bases, the J end by 4 bases, with 19 bases between. The CDR3 covers 15 residues. CDR1 is SQVTM, CDR2 ANQGSEA, per germline. CDR3 residues: CSVEGVAGGYNEQFF. The CDR3, as DNA: TGCAGCGTGGAGGGGGTAGCAGGGGGGTACAATGAGCAGTTCTTC.

This clonotype was found a few times. This rearrangement joins TRBV7-3 to TRBJ2-7; TRBD2 aligns across 13 bases. This CDR3 contains 15 residues. V lost 5 bases to trimming and J lost 3 bases; unmatched junction nucleotides: 4. CDR1 and CDR2 from the germline V gene are SGHTA and FQGTGA. As DNA, the CDR3 is TGTGCCAGCAGCCGGACTAGCGGGAGACACTACGAGCAGTACTTC. Its protein product is CASSRTSGRHYEQYF. The variable domain in full, completed from reference TRBV7-3 and TRBJ2-7, reads GAGVSQTPSNKVTEKGKYVELRCDPISGHTALYWYRQSLGQGPEFLIYFQGTGAADDSGLPNDRFFAVRPEGSVSTLKIQRTERGDSAVYLCASSRTSGRHYEQYFGPGTRLTVT.

This clonotype was counted between two and nine times. The chain recombines TRBV7-9 with TRBJ2-5; 12 positions match TRBD2. From germline, CDR1 is SEHNR and CDR2 FQNEAQ (reference sequence). This CDR3 region has 17 residues. J lost 4 bases, V lost 5 bases, and 11 bases had no gene match. For the CDR3, the DNA is TGTGCCAGCAGCCCCGGACTAGCGGGATCTTCGGTAGAGACCCAGTACTTC. Translation gives CASSPGLAGSSVETQYF.

There are many counts of this clonotype. The chain has TRBV3-1 and TRBJ2-2; D is undetermined. CDR3 length: 14 amino acids. V was cut by 1 base and J by 4 bases, with 7 bases left in between. The germline CDR1 and CDR2 sequences are LGHDT and YNNKEL (reference sequence). CDR3 nucleotide sequence: TGTGCCAGCAGCCAAGCGACGGCCACCGGGGAGCTGTTTTTT. Its translation is CASSQATATGELFF.

As regards this clonotype: A clone one base away is much larger, so this may be a read error. Here the CDR3 reads CGAPGLAGANEQFF. CDR3 nucleotide sequence: TGCGGTGCCCCAGGACTAGCGGGAGCCAATGAGCAGTTCTTC. The V and J genes are TRBV20-1 and TRBJ2-1, with 13 bases aligning to TRBD2. Germline CDR1 and CDR2: DFQATT and SNEGSKA (reference sequence). The CDR3 loop spans 14 amino acids.

This clonotype was detected a few times. The chain couples TRBV6-1 to TRBJ2-1, with D tentatively TRBD2 (6 bases). Germline CDR1 and CDR2: MNHNS and SASEGT. V lost 7 bases to trimming and J lost 2 bases, with 18 bases between them. This CDR3 spans 16 amino acids. CDR3 sequence: CASKNSGVVTYNEQFF. The CDR3, as DNA: TGTGCCAGCAAAAACTCGGGAGTTGTCACCTACAATGAGCAGTTCTTC.

The chain recombines TRBV12-3 or TRBV12-4 with TRBJ2-2, with 7 positions matching TRBD2. V lost 4 bases, J lost 6 bases, and 8 bases stayed unmatched. There are 15 residues in the CDR3. The CDR3 is CASSWGGGPAGELFF. The CDR3 nucleotides read TGTGCCAGCAGTTGGGGGGGAGGGCCGGCCGGGGAGCTGTTTTTT.

This chain connects TRBV7-9 to TRBJ1-1, with no clear D. Trimming removed 5 bases at V and 5 bases at J, with 15 bases between. There are 14 residues in the CDR3. The germline gives CDR1 SEHNR, CDR2 FQNEAQ (reference sequence). CDR3: CASSPKGGWTEAFF. As DNA, the CDR3 is TGTGCCAGCAGCCCGAAGGGTGGTTGGACTGAAGCTTTCTTT.

The CDR3 DNA follows: TGTGCCAGCAGCTTCGGCCCCCTCGGTCCTGAAAAACTGTTTTTT. Its protein is CASSFGPLGPEKLFF. The rearrangement joins TRBV11-2 to TRBJ1-4; no reliable D call. Germline-derived CDR1 and CDR2 are SGHAT and FQNNGV. This CDR3 is 15 amino acids long. The ends were cut back, 3 bases at V and 7 bases at J, with 15 bases in the middle. The full variable domain, completed using reference TRBV11-2 and TRBJ1-4, is EAGVAQSPRYKIIEKRQSVAFWCNPISGHATLYWYQQILGQGPKLLIQFQNNGVVDDSQLPKDRFSAERLKGVDSTLKIQPAKLEDSAVYLCASSFGPLGPEKLFFGSGTQLSVL.

J is TRBJ2-1 and V is TRBV5-1; 9 bases agree with TRBD1. The CDR3 contains 17 residues. CDR1 SGHRS and CDR2 YFSETQ come from the germline V gene. V shed 4 bases and J 6 bases; nucleotides not matched to a gene: 14. CDR3 sequence (DNA): TGCGCCAGCAGCCCCATAGGTGGACAGGGGCCGATCAATGAGCAGTTCTTC. Translated: CASSPIGGQGPINEQFF.

V and J are TRBV20-1 and TRBJ2-2; D not resolved. Germline V lookup: CDR1 DFQATT, CDR2 SNEGSKA (reference sequence). Trimming took 0 bases from V and 6 from J, leaving 14 bases between them. The CDR3 covers 15 residues. The CDR3 sequence is CSARDPIGSPGELFF. The CDR3, as DNA: TGCAGTGCTAGAGATCCAATCGGGTCACCCGGGGAGCTGTTTTTT.

The chain combines TRBV5-1 with TRBJ2-2; D might be TRBD2 (5 bases). The germline V gene has CDR1 SGHRS and CDR2 YFSETQ. The CDR3 sequence is 17 residues long. With 2 bases removed from V and 5 bases from J, the gap between germline ends came to 19 bases. The CDR3 protein is CASSFGRVRLTTGELFF. The CDR3 nucleotides are TGCGCCAGCAGCTTTGGCCGTGTGAGACTAACGACCGGGGAGCTGTTTTTT.

This clonotype was counted only a few times. In DNA, the CDR3 is TGCGCCAGCATCCAAATGCTGGGGGCCGCTTACAATGAGCAGTTCTTC. It encodes CASIQMLGAAYNEQFF. The chain combines TRBV5-1 with TRBJ2-1, with a weak D call TRBD1 (6 bases). This CDR3 has 16 residues. V was trimmed by 6 bases and J by 4 bases, leaving 20 bases between them. The V gene's germline CDR1 is SGHRS and CDR2 YFSETQ.

The chain employs TRBV14 and TRBJ2-7, with D maybe TRBD1 (6 bases). V was clipped by 4 bases and J by 3 bases, with 13 bases between them. Germline V gene sequence: CDR1 SGHDN, CDR2 FVKESK. CDR3 size: 14 residues. CDR3 in amino acids: CASSRGLGSYEQYF. CDR3 nucleotides: TGTGCCAGCAGCCGGGGGCTAGGAAGCTACGAGCAGTACTTC.

This clonotype came up many times. This sequence joins TRBV7-9 and TRBJ2-3; 11 bases line up with TRBD2. The trim removed 5 bases at V and 3 bases at J, leaving 7 bases unmatched. Germline V gene lookup returns CDR1 SEHNR and CDR2 FQNEAQ (reference sequence). The CDR3 loop spans 16 amino acids. The CDR3 DNA is TGTGCCAGCAGCCCCATGTCTAGCGGGAGGACAGATACGCAGTATTTT. It specifies CASSPMSSGRTDTQYF.

The rearrangement links TRBV20-1 to TRBJ2-1; D ambiguous. CDR1 and CDR2 (germline): DFQATT, SNEGSKA (reference sequence). The CDR3 runs 11 residues. With 5 bases removed from V and 8 bases from J, the gap between germline ends came to 10 bases. This CDR3 reads CSAGDWDEQFF. As DNA, the CDR3 is TGCAGTGCTGGGGATTGGGATGAGCAGTTCTTC.

The chain couples TRBV6-5 to TRBJ2-3, with D possibly matching TRBD2 (5 bases). The CDR3 totals 15 residues. The V gene lost 4 bases and the J gene lost 2 bases, with 13 bases spanning the gap. Germline V gene data show CDR1 as MNHEY and CDR2 as SVGAGI. DNA for the CDR3: TGTGCCAGCAGTTCGGGGAACAGACTCACAGATACGCAGTATTTT. It is translated as CASSSGNRLTDTQYF.

The table lists this clonotype with a few counts. The J gene is TRBJ2-5, the V gene TRBV7-3, with unresolved D. The CDR3 is 13 amino acids. Deletions cut 2 bases from V and 5 bases from J, with 9 bases between. CDR1 is SGHTA and CDR2 is FQGTGA in the germline V gene. DNA of the CDR3: TGTGCCAGCAGCTTAGGACCCAGCGAGACCCAGTACTTC. Protein: CASSLGPSETQYF. Full variable domain (missing parts from reference TRBV7-3 and TRBJ2-5): GAGVSQTPSNKVTEKGKYVELRCDPISGHTALYWYRQSLGQGPEFLIYFQGTGAADDSGLPNDRFFAVRPEGSVSTLKIQRTERGDSAVYLCASSLGPSETQYFGPGTRLLVL.

The DNA for the CDR3 is TGTGCCATCAGTGACTCGGGTTCTGGTGGCTACACCTTC. Translated, it gives CAISDSGSGGYTF. The chain employs TRBV10-3 and TRBJ1-2; D unclear. This CDR3 has 13 amino acids. Germline-derived CDR1 and CDR2 are ENHRY and SYGVKD. Trimming took off 3 bases at V and 7 bases at J, with 12 bases between the two ends.

The genes are TRBV4-3 and TRBJ2-5; 14 bases align to TRBD2. Germline values: CDR1 LGHNA, CDR2 YSLEER. V lost 0 bases and J lost 0; bases outside the gene matches: 3. The length of the CDR3 is 18 residues. CDR3 in DNA: TGCGCCAGCAGCCAAGATCGGACTAGCGGGGGGTACCAAGAGACCCAGTACTTC. Translating gives CASSQDRTSGGYQETQYF.

The V gene is TRBV4-2, the J gene TRBJ2-1; D is ambiguous. The V gene's germline CDR1 is LGHNA and CDR2 YNFKEQ. This CDR3 comprises 15 residues. The V and J ends lost 7 bases and 4 bases respectively, with 17 bases between them. The CDR3 region is CASTQLLKLYNEQFF. In nucleotides, the CDR3 is TGTGCCAGCACCCAGTTATTGAAGCTATACAATGAGCAGTTCTTC.

This rearrangement joins TRBV4-2 to TRBJ2-3; 7 bases are a match to TRBD2. The germline V gene encodes CDR1 LGHNA and CDR2 YNFKEQ. This CDR3 comprises 15 residues. V lost 2 bases and J lost 3; bases outside the gene matches: 5. The CDR3 sequence: CASSQRSGMTDTQYF. In DNA form, the CDR3 reads TGTGCCAGCAGCCAACGCAGCGGGATGACAGATACGCAGTATTTT.

This sequence joins TRBV10-1 and TRBJ2-1, with 10 bases lining up with TRBD1. The germline gives CDR1 WNHNN, CDR2 SYGVQD (reference sequence). The trim removed 4 bases at V and 6 bases at J, leaving 6 bases unmatched. This CDR3 region has 15 residues. CDR3 nucleotide sequence: TGCGCCAGCAGTGCCGGGACAGGGGTGGGCAATGAGCAGTTCTTC. Translating it yields CASSAGTGVGNEQFF.